Sequencing of this T cell receptor beta chain was carried out in a study of human T cells and chemical hapten exposure. Study as a whole: Patients' scalps got diphenylcyclopropenone weekly throughout the approximately 25-week study.

Whole-study findings and limits: Unchanged with DPC sensitization were TCRs above 1 in 1000 frequency.

Library preparation tagged each individual cDNA molecule with a unique molecular identifier. MiXCR, applied by TCRdb to the RACE reads, yields one record per CDR3 protein. The data contain 180,000 or so distinct CDR3 sequences, about 14% of them singletons. Time point meaning: patch test 1, 2 weeks after DPC sensitization. Treatment denoted: therapeutic diphenylcyclopropenone sensitization with weekly scalp DPC. Unfractionated whole blood served as the source for total RNA extraction. The germline V gene encodes CDR1 SGHTA and CDR2 FQGNSA. The length of the CDR3 is 14 residues. Trimming pared 3 bases from V and 1 base from J, leaving 10 bases between. With respect to this clonotype: Its antigen is unidentified.

This receptor was identified in a woman between 25 and 40 years old with alopecia areata. Some clones in this sample may be carry-over from other donors' samples. The genes are TRBV7-2 and TRBJ2-7; D unclear. The starting material was whole blood, obtained in connection with sensitization to the hapten diphenylcyclopropenone (DPC). The CDR3: CASSFSSASYEQYF. The CDR3 DNA follows: TGTGCCAGCAGCTTTTCGTCTGCGTCCTACGAGCAGTACTTC.